The present TCR beta chain was sequenced within a study of CD8+ T cells in alopecia areata. Study context: The drug, oral tofacitinib, was given to treated patients at 5 to 10 mg twice daily. Scoring of severity for treated patients was based on percentage of affected scalp area.

For this clone: Its matching antigen is unknown.

Stated treatment: oral pan-JAK inhibitor, 5-10 mg twice daily. Extraction and reverse transcription of RNA yielded cDNA as the sequencing template. Repertoires were generated with immunoSEQ multiplex PCR, while TCRdb's copy carries only in-frame clones and drops some. The repertoire includes 100,000 to 130,000 clones, 65% to 85% of them detected once, and 24% sits in the top ten. General study findings and limits: Sequenced scalp T cells also include alphabeta T cells resident in normal skin. Elevated clonality characterized lesional scalp relative to normal scalp, particularly in alopecia totalis/universalis.

V lost 6 bases and J lost 2, with 16 bases in between. Germline values: CDR1 MNHEY, CDR2 SVGAGI. The CDR3 covers 15 residues. The sample consisted of CD8+ T cells sorted from blood, taken at week 24, from a patient treated with tofacitinib. This chain uses TRBV6-5 with TRBJ2-5, with D hard to call. This TCR was sampled from a human donor with alopecia areata. The CDR3 loop reads CASRPLRGRQETQYF. CDR3 bases: TGTGCCAGCAGACCACTCAGAGGCCGGCAAGAGACCCAGTACTTC.